This T cell receptor beta chain was obtained from a study of T cells in localized non-small cell lung cancer. V lost 4 bases to trimming and J lost 1 base; unmatched junction nucleotides: 9. Germline CDR1 is GTSNPN and CDR2 is SVGIG (reference sequence). CDR3 length: 15 amino acids. Libraries were prepared by immunoSEQ multiplex PCR; TCRdb keeps only in-frame clonotypes and omits some of them. The data hold about 2,000 clones, with 20% to 25% observed a single time. The receptor comes from a male donor at least 60 years old with stage II lung adenocarcinoma. The gene calls are TRBV30 and TRBJ1-1, with 7 bases identical to TRBD1. The material sequenced was lung tumor tissue, taken before any cancer treatment. The CDR3 loop reads CAWKIPGQANTEAFF. CDR3 coding DNA: TGTGCCTGGAAAATCCCCGGACAGGCGAACACTGAAGCTTTCTTT.